This T cell receptor (beta chain) comes out of a study of blood T cell repertoires in COVID-19. About the study: PBMCs, B-cell-depleted T cells, or T cells provided the cDNA or gDNA that made up the material.

Clones were read by immunoSEQ multiplex PCR, and TCRdb kept only the in-frame ones, dropping some. Of roughly 330,000 clones listed, around 92% are singletons. This TCR was recovered from a man younger than 30 who had recovered from COVID-19. Sequencing used peripheral blood.

DNA of the CDR3: TGCAGCGTTGCTCGGGGGAGCGGGGACATTCAGTACTTC. It encodes CSVARGSGDIQYF. The chain is built from TRBV29-1 and TRBJ2-4; TRBD2 aligns across 7 bases. Trimming removed 4 bases from V and 8 bases from J; junction bases left unmatched: 8. This CDR3 is built from 13 residues. Germline V gene sequence: CDR1 SQVTM, CDR2 ANQGSEA.